Each of the 11 T cell receptor beta chains below was sequenced from the same sample in a study of CD8 T cells in ankylosing spondylitis. Study-level points and caveats: What appeared characteristic of ankylosing spondylitis blood was a TCR beta motif of under 10 highly homologous variants.

For these receptors, no antigen is known. TCRdb analysed the 5' RACE reads with MiXCR anew, one entry per CDR3 protein. Of 700,000 to 1,000,000 distinct CDR3 sequences listed, about 12% are singletons. The material sequenced was blood, either unsorted or a sorted T cell fraction (not recorded which). These receptors were obtained from a male donor with ankylosing spondylitis.

The chain links TRBV30 to TRBJ2-7, with D maybe TRBD1 (6 bases). The V gene lost 0 bases and the J gene lost 1 base, with 10 bases spanning the gap. The CDR3 length is 14 residues. The germline V gene has CDR1 GTSNPN and CDR2 SVGIG (reference sequence). CDR3 sequence: CAWSVRDTSYEQYF. The CDR3 coding sequence is TGTGCCTGGAGTGTAAGGGACACTTCCTACGAGCAGTACTTC.

This clonotype occurred a few times. The chain combines TRBV7-2 with TRBJ2-1; D is unclear. The CDR3 totals 16 residues. In germline, CDR1 is SGHTA, CDR2 FQGNSA. Trimming stripped 3 bases from V and 4 bases from J, with 16 bases between. CDR3 DNA sequence: TGTGCCAGCAGCTTCGGTGCGGTATCCAGATACAATGAGCAGTTCTTC. Translation gives CASSFGAVSRYNEQFF.

V gene TRBV4-3 combines with J gene TRBJ2-7; 7 nucleotides agree with TRBD1. Germline assignment: CDR1 LGHNA and CDR2 YSLEER. The CDR3 loop spans 15 amino acids. V was clipped by 1 base and J by 2 bases; unmatched bases: 5. CDR3 loop: CASSQGWDSPYEQYF. In DNA form, the CDR3 reads TGCGCCAGCAGCCAAGGATGGGACAGCCCCTACGAGCAGTACTTC.

This clonotype occurred a few times. V is TRBV18 and J is TRBJ2-1; D remains unclear. Trimming removed 0 bases from V and 8 bases from J, with 8 bases in between. This CDR3 region has 13 residues. The V gene's germline CDR1 is KGHSH and CDR2 LQKENI. CDR3: CASSPPSVHEQFF. CDR3 bases: TGTGCCAGCTCACCACCATCAGTGCATGAGCAGTTCTTC. The full variable domain, completed using reference TRBV18 and TRBJ2-1, is NAGVMQNPRHLVRRRGQEARLRCSPMKGHSHVYWYRQLPEEGLKFMVYLQKENIIDESGMPKERFSAEFPKEGPSILRIQQVVRGDSAAYFCASSPPSVHEQFFGPGTRLTVL.

This clonotype showed up many times. The chain carries TRBV7-2 and TRBJ2-1; D gene uncertain. With 5 bases removed from V and 6 bases from J, the gap between germline ends came to 8 bases. The V gene's germline CDR1 is SGHTA and CDR2 FQGNSA. The CDR3 is 12 amino acids. CDR3 coding DNA: TGTGCCAGCAGCCCCCTCCCCAATGAGCAGTTCTTC. Its protein product is CASSPLPNEQFF.

This clonotype was picked up a small number of times. The rearrangement links TRBV9 to TRBJ2-1; 8 bases are a match to TRBD1. V gave up 3 bases and J gave up 8 bases; unmatched junction bases: 4. CDR1 SGDLS and CDR2 YYNGEE come from the germline V gene. The CDR3 consists of 13 residues. In DNA form, the CDR3 reads TGTGCCAGCAGCGCTGGACAGGGAGATGAGCAGTTCTTC. It codes for CASSAGQGDEQFF.

This clonotype was observed a handful of times. The J gene is TRBJ2-1, the V gene TRBV7-9, with D uncertain. V gave up 2 bases and J gave up 10 bases, with 9 bases separating them. This CDR3 contains 12 residues. Germline values: CDR1 SEHNR, CDR2 FQNEAQ (reference sequence). The CDR3 protein is CASSLNLGEQFF. CDR3 coding DNA: TGTGCCAGCAGCTTAAATCTTGGGGAGCAGTTCTTC.

V gene TRBV7-9 combines with J gene TRBJ1-1; TRBD1 agrees at 7 bases. Germline V CDR1 and CDR2: SEHNR, FQNEAQ (reference sequence). This CDR3 is built from 12 residues. With 5 bases clipped from V and 8 bases from J, the junction kept 5 bases outside the gene matches. The CDR3 loop is CASSRPDREAFF. The CDR3 DNA is TGTGCCAGCAGCAGACCGGACAGGGAAGCTTTCTTT.

The chain employs TRBV12-3 or TRBV12-4 and TRBJ2-7; D is unresolved. This CDR3 has 14 amino acids. V dropped 3 bases and J dropped 4 bases, with 13 bases sitting between them. This CDR3 is CASSFGQAGYEQYF. The CDR3 coding sequence is TGTGCCAGCAGTTTCGGGCAGGCCGGTTACGAGCAGTACTTC.

This clonotype was found a few times. The chain has TRBV20-1 and TRBJ1-2, with no clear D. The germline gives CDR1 DFQATT, CDR2 SNEGSKA (reference sequence). The length of the CDR3 is 14 residues. Trimming cost V 5 bases and J 5 bases, with 18 bases left between them. CDR3 amino acids: CSAVPAGVWYGYTF. CDR3 nucleotide sequence: TGCAGTGCTGTCCCTGCTGGGGTGTGGTATGGCTACACCTTC.

This clonotype was seen a handful of times. J is TRBJ1-2 and V is TRBV5-1; TRBD1 might be the D (5 bases). Trimming left V 4 bases short and J 5 bases short, with 15 bases between. The CDR3 runs to 14 residues. The germline gives CDR1 SGHRS, CDR2 YFSETQ. CDR3 bases: TGCGCCAGCAGCACCGGAATGACAGAATATGGCTACACCTTC. It specifies CASSTGMTEYGYTF.